This T cell receptor beta chain stems from a study of T-cell memory formation after mild COVID-19. This clonotype turned up a few times. A single record per CDR3 protein comes from TCRdb applying MiXCR to the 5' RACE reads. The data contain just under 150,000 distinct CDR3 sequences, about a fifth of them seen just once; the ten biggest clones take up 2% to 2.5%. The CDR3 extends over 18 amino acids. Germline V gives CDR1 SGHNT, CDR2 YENEEA. Losses at the gene ends were 8 bases for V and 1 base for J; bases not matched to a gene: 17. Material: PBMCs or a T cell subset sorted from them (not recorded which). The TCR was taken from an adult woman who had mild COVID-19 (a few samples of this study predate the infection). Cell type and time point are not known. The V and J genes are TRBV11-3 and TRBJ2-1, with 7 bases that match TRBD2. Here the CDR3 reads CASLLTSTGVGSYNEQFF. Written as DNA, the CDR3 is TGTGCCAGCTTACTGACTAGCACAGGTGTTGGGTCCTACAATGAGCAGTTCTTC. Supplemented by reference TRBV11-3 and TRBJ2-1, the full variable domain reads EAGVVQSPRYKIIEKKQPVAFWCNPISGHNTLYWYLQNLGQGPELLIRYENEEAVDDSQLPKDRFSAERLKGVDSTLKIQPAELGDSAVYLCASLLTSTGVGSYNEQFFGPGTRLTVL.